A selection of T cell receptor beta chains follows, all from one sample in a study of Ad26.COV2.S vaccination and SARS-CoV-2 variants. Assay used: immunoSEQ multiplex PCR; TCRdb lists only in-frame clones, some missing. The sample lists approximately 140,000 clones, approximately 90% occurring once. Source: peripheral blood, taken after recovery from COVID-19. The receptor set was obtained from a human donor who had recovered from COVID-19. The CDR3 runs from the conserved cysteine through the conserved F or W. The order of the fields is clone size, J gene, D gene, V gene, CDR3 protein, CDR3 DNA. D genes are given only for firm matches. The listing skips clone size in some rows; elsewhere it reads once, few, many or a size class.

size: .
J: TRBJ2-5
D: .
V: TRBV15
CDR3: CATSRLRHDGETQYF
DNA: TGTGCCACCAGCAGGCTTAGACACGACGGAGAGACCCAGTACTTC

size: .
J: TRBJ1-1
D: .
V: TRBV5-5
CDR3: CASSGQGMGFNLDTEAFF
DNA: TGTGCCAGCAGCGGGCAAGGGATGGGGTTTAATCTGGACACTGAAGCTTTCTTT

size: .
J: TRBJ1-1
D: .
V: TRBV10-2
CDR3: CASGRSNTEAFF
DNA: TGCGCCAGCGGCCGATCGAACACTGAAGCTTTCTTT

size: .
J: TRBJ2-5
D: .
V: TRBV7-2
CDR3: CASSGPPLKETQYF
DNA: TGTGCCAGCAGCGGACCTCCCCTGAAAGAGACCCAGTACTTC

size: .
J: TRBJ1-2
D: .
V: TRBV5-4
CDR3: CASSLGLGLNYGYTF
DNA: TGTGCCAGCAGCTTGGGTCTGGGACTAAACTATGGCTACACCTTC

size: once
J: TRBJ1-2
D: TRBD1
V: TRBV5-1
CDR3: CASSLTGGSTNYGYTF
DNA: TGCGCCAGCAGTCTAACAGGGGGTTCCACTAACTATGGCTACACCTTC

size: .
J: TRBJ2-5
D: .
V: TRBV6-5
CDR3: CASSYSQLETQYF
DNA: TGTGCCAGCAGTTACTCGCAGCTAGAGACCCAGTACTTC

size: .
J: TRBJ2-5
D: .
V: TRBV5-6
CDR3: CASSLTQVGRETQYF
DNA: TGTGCCAGCAGCTTGACCCAGGTTGGCCGGGAGACCCAGTACTTC

size: .
J: TRBJ2-7
D: .
V: TRBV7-7
CDR3: CASSPGHGEDEQYF
DNA: TGTGCTAGCAGCCCGGGACACGGAGAGGACGAGCAGTACTTC

size: .
J: TRBJ2-3
D: .
V: TRBV10-3
CDR3: CAISEQPGYTDTQYF
DNA: TGTGCCATCAGTGAACAGCCTGGGTACACAGATACGCAGTATTTT

size: .
J: TRBJ2-1
D: .
V: TRBV12-3/TRBV12-4
CDR3: CASSAFNEQFF
DNA: TGTGCCAGCAGTGCATTTAATGAGCAGTTCTTC

size: .
J: TRBJ2-4
D: .
V: TRBV16
CDR3: CASSQSTVVDIQYF
DNA: TGTGCCAGCAGCCAATCGACTGTTGTGGACATTCAGTACTTC

size: .
J: TRBJ2-1
D: .
V: TRBV3-1/TRBV3-2
CDR3: CASSPLNRAEANEQFF
DNA: TGTGCCAGCAGCCCCTTGAACCGAGCGGAGGCCAATGAGCAGTTCTTC

size: .
J: TRBJ2-7
D: TRBD1
V: TRBV29-1
CDR3: CSASGTESYEQYF
DNA: TGCAGCGCCTCCGGGACAGAGTCCTACGAGCAGTACTTC

size: .
J: TRBJ1-1
D: .
V: TRBV19
CDR3: CASSIEGGNTEAFF
DNA: TGTGCCAGTAGTATAGAAGGAGGTAACACTGAAGCTTTCTTT

size: few
J: TRBJ2-2
D: TRBD1
V: TRBV7-2
CDR3: CASSLAGQGSGELFF
DNA: TGTGCCAGCAGCTTAGCGGGACAGGGGTCCGGGGAGCTGTTTTTT

size: .
J: TRBJ2-1
D: TRBD2
V: TRBV3-1/TRBV3-2
CDR3: CASSLSGGPFNEQFF
DNA: TGTGCCAGCAGCCTAAGCGGGGGCCCGTTCAATGAGCAGTTCTTC

size: .
J: TRBJ1-2
D: TRBD1
V: TRBV6-5
CDR3: CASSYSWDRPDYGYTF
DNA: TGTGCCAGCAGTTACTCCTGGGACAGACCGGACTATGGCTACACCTTC

size: .
J: TRBJ1-5
D: .
V: TRBV11-2
CDR3: CASSKQNNQPQHF
DNA: TGTGCCAGCAGCAAACAAAACAATCAGCCCCAGCATTTT

size: .
J: TRBJ2-7
D: .
V: TRBV6-5
CDR3: CASKRDPSGYEQYF
DNA: TGTGCCAGCAAGAGAGACCCCAGCGGGTACGAGCAGTACTTC

size: .
J: TRBJ2-3
D: TRBD1
V: TRBV11-2
CDR3: CASSSGQGFTDTQYF
DNA: TGTGCCAGCAGCTCGGGACAGGGGTTCACAGATACGCAGTATTTT

size: .
J: TRBJ2-5
D: TRBD1
V: TRBV7-2
CDR3: CASSFDRAVETQYF
DNA: TGTGCCAGCAGCTTCGACAGGGCGGTAGAGACCCAGTACTTC